One sample yielded the 7 T cell receptor beta chains listed below, sequenced in a study of Ad26.COV2.S vaccination and SARS-CoV-2 variants. The protocol was immunoSEQ multiplex PCR, while the TCRdb copy is restricted to in-frame clones and leaves out a portion. In the table there are 300,000 to 350,000 clones, roughly 88% of which are singletons. The treatment: some 20 received Ad26.COV2.S at low or high dose, single or two shots; 5 received placebo; per-sample allocation not given. Repertoires come from day 63 after the first vaccine or placebo injection. The input for sequencing was peripheral blood, taken in a trial of Ad26.COV2.S vaccine versus placebo. The source of these receptors is a person aged 18-60 years who received the Ad26.COV2.S COVID-19 vaccine or a placebo.

This chain links TRBV16 with TRBJ1-3; D might be TRBD1 (5 bases). Between the trimmed V and J ends, which lost 3 bases and 0 bases, there was a span of 24 bases. Germline lookup yields CDR1 KGHSY and CDR2 FQNENV. The CDR3 is made up of 20 amino acids. The CDR3 loop reads CASSHPGGTPAIVSGNTIYF. The CDR3 nucleotides read TGTGCCAGCAGCCACCCCGGGGGAACCCCCGCCATTGTCTCTGGAAACACCATATATTTT.

Details on this clone: Other nucleotide sequences from this sample produce the same CDR3. This rearrangement joins TRBV12-3 or TRBV12-4 to TRBJ2-7; D is possibly TRBD2 (5 bases). CDR3 size: 13 residues. V was pared by 3 bases and J by 0 bases, with 6 bases between. CDR3 loop: CASSLGSSYEQYV. CDR3 nucleotides: TGTGCCAGCAGTTTGGGGAGCTCCTACGAGCAGTACGTC.

The chain carries TRBV20-1 and TRBJ1-1, with D hard to call. CDR1 is DFQATT, CDR2 SNEGSKA, per germline (reference sequence). This CDR3 is built from 11 residues. V gave up 4 bases and J gave up 3 bases, with 6 bases separating them. Written as DNA, the CDR3 is TGCAGTGCTACGCAGGACACTGAAGCTTTCTTT. Encoded protein: CSATQDTEAFF.

This sequence joins TRBV6-2 or TRBV6-3 and TRBJ2-1, with D tentatively TRBD2 (5 bases). The V end was cut by 4 bases, the J end by 8 bases, with 21 bases between. Germline V lookup: CDR1 MNHEY, CDR2 SVGEGT. CDR3 length: 16 amino acids. CDR3 sequence (DNA): TGTGCCAGCAGTTTCTCTCGAAGGGCACCGGAGGATGAGCAGTTCTTC. This codes for CASSFSRRAPEDEQFF.

This chain connects TRBV6-1 to TRBJ1-3; D is perhaps TRBD1 (6 bases). The germline V gene has CDR1 MNHNS and CDR2 SASEGT. This CDR3 is 16 amino acids long. Trimming took 2 bases from V and 4 from J, leaving 15 bases between them. CDR3 bases: TGTGCCAGCAGTGAAACGATACAGGGTGCGGGAAACACCATATATTTT. This sequence encodes CASSETIQGAGNTIYF.

This chain connects TRBV2 to TRBJ2-5, with 8 bases identical to TRBD2. There are 14 residues in the CDR3. After removal of 10 bases from V and 2 bases from J, the junction contained 9 bases not matched to a gene. From germline, CDR1 is SNHLY and CDR2 FYNNEI. CDR3 residues: CATLPGGGQETQYF. CDR3 bases: TGTGCCACCCTTCCGGGAGGGGGGCAAGAGACCCAGTACTTC.

The V and J genes are TRBV2 and TRBJ1-6, with a possible D match to TRBD1 (5 bases). Germline V gene data show CDR1 as SNHLY and CDR2 as FYNNEI. V lost 4 bases, J lost 9 bases, and 13 bases lay in between. CDR3 size: 14 residues. The CDR3 loop reads CASSGDAALSPLHF. CDR3 DNA: TGTGCCAGCAGTGGGGACGCGGCGCTTTCACCCCTCCACTTT.